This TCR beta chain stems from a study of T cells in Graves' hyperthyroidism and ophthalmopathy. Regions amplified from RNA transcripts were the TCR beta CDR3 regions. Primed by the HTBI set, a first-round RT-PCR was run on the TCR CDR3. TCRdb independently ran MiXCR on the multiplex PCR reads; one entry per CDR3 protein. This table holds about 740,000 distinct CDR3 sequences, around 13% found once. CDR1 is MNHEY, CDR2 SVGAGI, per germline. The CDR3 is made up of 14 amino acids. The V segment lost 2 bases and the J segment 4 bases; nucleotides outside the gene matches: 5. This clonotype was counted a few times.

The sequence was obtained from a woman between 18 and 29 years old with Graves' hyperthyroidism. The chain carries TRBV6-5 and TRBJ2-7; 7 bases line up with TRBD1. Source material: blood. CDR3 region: CASSYTTGSYEQYF. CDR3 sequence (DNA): TGTGCCAGCAGTTACACGACAGGGTCGTACGAGCAGTACTTC.